Described below is a single T cell receptor (beta chain) sequence and its context. The antigen is undetermined. Any history of autoimmune disease or systemic immunosuppression disqualified patients. This sample stems from a study of OX40 agonist ivuxolimab in advanced cancers. Sequenced by immunoSEQ multiplex PCR; TCRdb stores in-frame clones only, minus some. This table has about 62,000 clones, roughly 85% appearing once. Germline V gene sequence: CDR1 MGHRA, CDR2 YSYEKL. V was clipped by 11 bases and J by 2 bases; unmatched bases: 15. This CDR3 is built from 17 residues. The study, taken as a whole, reports: Patients with a partial response at 0.1-3.0 mg/kg had among the lowest clonal expansion.

The V gene is TRBV4-1, the J gene TRBJ2-2, with 9 bases lining up with TRBD2. The sample was CD4+ or CD8+ T cells sorted from blood, taken in a trial of the OX40 agonist ivuxolimab. The clonotype originates from an adult with an advanced solid tumor such as melanoma, head and neck, liver or kidney cancer. The CDR3 loop is CASRGGRAGSNTGELFF. Written as DNA, the CDR3 is TGCGCCTCAAGGGGCGGGAGGGCCGGTTCTAACACCGGGGAGCTGTTTTTT.